This paragraph reports one T cell receptor beta chain. The data were obtained in a study of blood T cell repertoires in COVID-19. The CDR3 runs 14 residues. Germline-derived CDR1 and CDR2 are MNHEY and SVGAGI. Deletions cut 4 bases from V and 2 bases from J, with 11 bases between. Profiled with immunoSEQ multiplex PCR; TCRdb holds only in-frame clones, not every one. The sample lists around 80,000 clones, around 84% occurring once. Sequenced sample: peripheral blood. This rearrangement joins TRBV6-5 to TRBJ1-1; weak D call: TRBD1 (5 bases). The receptor comes from an elderly man with active or convalescent COVID-19. The CDR3 nucleotides are TGTGCCAGCAGTTTCTCGGGGGGAAACACTGAAGCTTTCTTT. Its translation is CASSFSGGNTEAFF.